This T cell receptor (beta chain) was recorded in a study of T cells after yellow fever vaccination. MiXCR, run by TCRdb on the 5' RACE reads, gives a single entry per CDR3 protein. This table has fewer than 350,000 distinct CDR3 sequences, 8.7% appearing once. The ends were cut back, 1 base at V and 8 bases at J, with 9 bases in the middle. The CDR3 is 13 residues long. Germline CDR1 reads SGHKS; CDR2 reads YYEKEE (reference sequence). There are a few counts of this clonotype. The chain joins TRBV5-5 to TRBJ1-4; no reliable D call. Source: PBMCs, taken on the day of the first yellow fever vaccination. The receptor was derived from a man younger than 30 who received the YFV17D yellow fever vaccine. The CDR3 DNA is TGTGCCAGCAGCTTGTACGGGGAGGAAAAACTGTTTTTT. It translates to CASSLYGEEKLFF.